What follows are 15 T cell receptor beta chains derived from one specimen sequenced in a study of blood T cell repertoires in COVID-19 (dated by TCRdb to the early 2020s). Library preparation employed the immunoSEQ multiplex PCR assay. TCRdb took over this immuneACCESS table, retaining in-frame rearrangements with V and J assigned. Such tables are incomplete; in checked studies, under half of the missing clones stem from an unresolved V gene, and the remainder is unexplained. Present in this sample are more than 200,000 clones, roughly 84% of which were seen just once. The ten biggest clones cover approximately 1.5% of the sample. The specimen was peripheral blood. All receptors derive from a woman in her thirties or forties who had recovered from COVID-19.

For the CDR3, the DNA is TGTGCCAGCAGCCCCAGGCTTTTGATTGGCTACACCTTC. Protein sequence: CASSPRLLIGYTF. The chain links TRBV7-2 to TRBJ1-2, with D unresolved. This CDR3 contains 13 residues. Per the germline V gene, CDR1 is SGHTA and CDR2 is FQGNSA. Deletions cut 5 bases from V and 7 bases from J, with 14 bases between. The entire variable domain, with the rest obtained from reference TRBV7-2 and TRBJ1-2, is as follows: GAGVSQSPSNKVTEKGKDVELRCDPISGHTALYWYRQSLGQGLEFLIYFQGNSAPDKSGLPSDRFSAERTGGSVSTLTIQRTQQEDSAVYLCASSPRLLIGYTFGSGTRLTVV.

The V call is TRBV7-8, the J call TRBJ2-7; 7 nucleotides align to TRBD1. Germline V gene sequence: CDR1 SGHVS, CDR2 FQNEAQ. This CDR3 is built from 13 residues. V was pared by 5 bases and J by 5 bases, with 6 bases of the junction left unmatched. CDR3 DNA sequence: TGTGCCAGCAGCCTCCTACAGGGGAACGAGCAGTACTTC. As protein: CASSLLQGNEQYF.

The CDR3 nucleotides are TGTGCCAGTAGTAAAGGGGAAACCATGAGCTCCTACAATGAGCAGTTCTTC. It yields the protein CASSKGETMSSYNEQFF. The chain links TRBV19 to TRBJ2-1; maybe TRBD1 (5 bases). V was trimmed by 4 bases and J by 0 bases, leaving 16 bases between them. The CDR3 totals 17 residues. The germline V gene encodes CDR1 LNHDA and CDR2 SQIVND (reference sequence).

V and J are TRBV9 and TRBJ2-2, with a tentative D call TRBD1 (5 bases). V shed 3 bases and J shed 2 bases, with 14 bases lying between them. The CDR3 covers 16 residues. Germline V CDR1 and CDR2: SGDLS, YYNGEE. CDR3 DNA sequence: TGTGCCAGCAGCGGTGGGGCAGGTGAAAACACCGGGGAGCTGTTTTTT. Translated, it gives CASSGGAGENTGELFF. Using reference TRBV9 and TRBJ2-2 for the parts outside the CDR3, the full variable domain is DSGVTQTPKHLITATGQRVTLRCSPRSGDLSVYWYQQSLDQGLQFLIQYYNGEERAKGNILERFSAQQFPDLHSELNLSSLELGDSALYFCASSGGAGENTGELFFGEGSRLTVL.

The chain has TRBV19 and TRBJ2-1; 7 nucleotides line up with TRBD1. The germline V gene has CDR1 LNHDA and CDR2 SQIVND (reference sequence). Trimming at V came to 6 bases and at J to 5 bases, leaving 7 bases not matched to a gene. CDR3 length equals 14 residues. CDR3 in DNA: TGTGCCAGTAGGAGGACAGGACCTGACAATGAGCAGTTCTTC. Amino acid sequence: CASRRTGPDNEQFF. Full variable domain (remainder filled in from reference TRBV19 and TRBJ2-1): DGGITQSPKYLFRKEGQNVTLSCEQNLNHDAMYWYRQDPGQGLRLIYYSQIVNDFQKGDIAEGYSVSREKKESFPLTVTSAQKNPTAFYLCASRRTGPDNEQFFGPGTRLTVL.

This sequence joins TRBV4-2 and TRBJ1-3, with TRBD1 matching over 7 bases. The V gene's germline CDR1 is LGHNA and CDR2 YNFKEQ. The CDR3 totals 21 residues. With V trimmed by 0 bases and J by 0 bases, 17 bases remained unmatched. The CDR3 nucleotides read TGTGCCAGCAGCCAAGATAGAAGGACAGGCTTTTCATCGAGCTCTGGAAACACCATATATTTT. Amino acid sequence: CASSQDRRTGFSSSSGNTIYF.

The genes are TRBV7-6 and TRBJ2-1; 7 positions match TRBD1. There are 11 residues in the CDR3. The V segment lost 2 bases and the J segment 13 bases; nucleotides outside the gene matches: 2. Germline V gene data show CDR1 as SGHVS and CDR2 as FNYEAQ. CDR3 DNA sequence: TGTGCCAGCAGCTTAAGGGACAGCCAGTTCTTC. It translates to CASSLRDSQFF.

The CDR3 reads CASSYSGQGYNEQFF. CDR3 DNA: TGTGCCAGCAGTTACTCTGGACAGGGGTACAATGAGCAGTTCTTC. The V call is TRBV6-6, the J call TRBJ2-1, with TRBD1 matching 9 bases. CDR3 size: 15 residues. Germline V CDR1 and CDR2: MNHNY, SVGAGI (reference sequence). V was clipped by 0 bases and J by 4 bases; unmatched bases: 1.

The chain carries TRBV6-5 and TRBJ2-5, with TRBD2 as a possible D gene (6 bases). The germline V and J ends were trimmed by 10 bases and 2 bases, with 11 bases remaining between them. This CDR3 region has 12 residues. Per germline, CDR1 MNHEY and CDR2 SVGAGI. The CDR3 loop is CATTGTQETQYF. CDR3 sequence (DNA): TGTGCCACAACCGGGACTCAAGAGACCCAGTACTTC.

The chain carries TRBV29-1 and TRBJ2-7, with 9 bases aligning to TRBD2. This CDR3 is built from 15 residues. Germline V gives CDR1 SQVTM, CDR2 ANQGSEA. V gave up 5 bases and J gave up 0 bases; unmatched junction bases: 8. The CDR3 here is CSVRALAGFSYEQYF. In DNA, the CDR3 is TGCAGCGTTAGGGCCCTAGCGGGGTTCTCCTACGAGCAGTACTTC.

This clone was seen a few times. The chain couples TRBV6-6 to TRBJ1-5; TRBD1 aligns across 9 bases. The germline gives CDR1 MNHNY, CDR2 SVGAGI (reference sequence). The CDR3 has 15 residues. V shed 7 bases and J 3 bases; nucleotides not matched to a gene: 7. DNA for the CDR3: TGTGCCAGCACCCCCGGACAGGGGAACAATCAGCCCCAGCATTTT. Translating it yields CASTPGQGNNQPQHF.

Note on this clone: This sample includes further DNA sequences coding for the same CDR3. This chain links TRBV19 with TRBJ2-5; 13 bases align to TRBD2. V lost 3 bases to trimming and J lost 2 bases; unmatched junction nucleotides: 0. Germline V gene lookup returns CDR1 LNHDA and CDR2 SQIVND (reference sequence). This CDR3 is built from 15 residues. CDR3 in amino acids: CASSMGLAGQETQYF. The CDR3 region has the DNA TGTGCCAGTAGTATGGGACTAGCGGGACAAGAGACCCAGTACTTC.

This clone was seen a few times. The V gene is TRBV5-1, the J gene TRBJ1-1; D uncertain. This CDR3 has 16 residues. Trimming removed 0 bases from V and 2 bases from J, with 14 bases in between. Germline values: CDR1 SGHRS, CDR2 YFSETQ. CDR3 DNA: TGCGCCAGCAGCTTGGTTCAGGCCGAGGGTAACACTGAAGCTTTCTTT. As protein: CASSLVQAEGNTEAFF.

The gene calls are TRBV27 and TRBJ1-1; TRBD1 might be the D (5 bases). Trimming took 6 bases from V and 4 from J, leaving 18 bases between them. CDR1 and CDR2 from the germline V gene are MNHEY and SMNVEV (reference sequence). This CDR3 has 15 amino acids. CDR3 bases: TGTGCCAGCAGATCCATGGAAGGGGCCGTCACTGAAGCTTTCTTT. Residues: CASRSMEGAVTEAFF.

This chain connects TRBV2 to TRBJ2-1, with 13 bases aligning to TRBD2. CDR1 is SNHLY, CDR2 FYNNEI, per germline. CDR3 length: 16 residues. V shed 8 bases and J 4 bases; nucleotides not matched to a gene: 8. CDR3 residues: CASYGTSGDWYNEQFF. CDR3 nucleotides: TGTGCCAGCTATGGGACTAGCGGGGATTGGTACAATGAGCAGTTCTTC.